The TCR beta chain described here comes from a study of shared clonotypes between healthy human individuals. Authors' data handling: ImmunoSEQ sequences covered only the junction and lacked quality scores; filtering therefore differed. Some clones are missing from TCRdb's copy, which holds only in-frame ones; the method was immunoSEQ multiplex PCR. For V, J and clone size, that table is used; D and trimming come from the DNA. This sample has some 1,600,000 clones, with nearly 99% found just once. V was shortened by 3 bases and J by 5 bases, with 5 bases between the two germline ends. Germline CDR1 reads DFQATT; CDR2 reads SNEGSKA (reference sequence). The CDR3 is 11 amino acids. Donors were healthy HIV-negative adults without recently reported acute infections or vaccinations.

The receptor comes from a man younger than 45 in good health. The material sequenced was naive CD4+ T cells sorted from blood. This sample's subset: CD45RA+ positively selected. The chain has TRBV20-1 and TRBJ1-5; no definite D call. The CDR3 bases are TGCAGTGCTAGGGACGATCAGCCCCAGCATTTT. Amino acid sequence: CSARDDQPQHF.